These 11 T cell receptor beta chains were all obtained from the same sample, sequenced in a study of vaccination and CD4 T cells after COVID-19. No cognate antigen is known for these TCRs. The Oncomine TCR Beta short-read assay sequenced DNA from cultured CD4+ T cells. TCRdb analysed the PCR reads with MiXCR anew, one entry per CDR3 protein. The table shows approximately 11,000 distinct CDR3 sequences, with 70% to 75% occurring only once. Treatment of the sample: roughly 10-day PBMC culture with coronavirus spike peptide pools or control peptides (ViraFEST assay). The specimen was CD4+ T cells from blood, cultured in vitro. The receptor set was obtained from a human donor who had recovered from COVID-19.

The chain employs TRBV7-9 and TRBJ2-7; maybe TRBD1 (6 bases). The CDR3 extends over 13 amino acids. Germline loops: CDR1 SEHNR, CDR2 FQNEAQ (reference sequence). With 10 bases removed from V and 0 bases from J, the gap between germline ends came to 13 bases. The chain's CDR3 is CATAGRGSYEQYF. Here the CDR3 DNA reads TGTGCCACCGCTGGCAGGGGCTCCTACGAGCAGTACTTC.

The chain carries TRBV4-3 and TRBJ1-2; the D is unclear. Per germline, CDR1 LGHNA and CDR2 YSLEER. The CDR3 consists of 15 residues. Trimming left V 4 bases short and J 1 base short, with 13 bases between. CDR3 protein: CASSPSGALNYGYTF. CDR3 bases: TGCGCCAGCAGCCCGTCGGGAGCCCTTAACTATGGCTACACCTTC.

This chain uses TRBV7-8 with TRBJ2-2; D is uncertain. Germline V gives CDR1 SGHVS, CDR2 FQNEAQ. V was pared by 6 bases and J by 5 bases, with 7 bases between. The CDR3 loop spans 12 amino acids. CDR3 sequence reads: CASSYSTGELFF. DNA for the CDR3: TGTGCCAGCAGTTACAGTACCGGGGAGCTGTTTTTT.

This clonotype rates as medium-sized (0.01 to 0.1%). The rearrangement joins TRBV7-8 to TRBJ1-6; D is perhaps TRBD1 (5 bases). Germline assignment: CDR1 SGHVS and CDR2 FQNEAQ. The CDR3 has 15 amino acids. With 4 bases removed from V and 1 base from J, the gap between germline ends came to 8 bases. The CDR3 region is CASSSQGSYNSPLHF. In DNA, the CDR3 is TGTGCCAGCAGCTCCCAGGGTTCCTATAATTCACCCCTCCACTTT.

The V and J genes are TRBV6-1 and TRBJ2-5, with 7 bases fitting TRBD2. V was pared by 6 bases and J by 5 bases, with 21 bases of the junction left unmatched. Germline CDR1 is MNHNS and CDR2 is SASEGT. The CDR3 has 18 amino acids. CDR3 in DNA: TGTGCCAGCAGCTCTGCCATGGGCAGGGAGGGTGTTGGGGAGACCCAGTACTTC. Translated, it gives CASSSAMGREGVGETQYF.

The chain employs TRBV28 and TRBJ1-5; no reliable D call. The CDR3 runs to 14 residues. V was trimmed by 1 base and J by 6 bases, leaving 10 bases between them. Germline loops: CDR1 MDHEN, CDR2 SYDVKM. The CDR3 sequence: CASSLSQQFQPQHF. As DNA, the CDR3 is TGTGCCAGCAGTTTATCCCAACAGTTTCAGCCCCAGCATTTT.

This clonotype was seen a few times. The CDR3 coding sequence is TGTGCCAGCAGCTTAGTTAAGACAGCCATCTACTATGGCTACACCTTC. The encoded protein is CASSLVKTAIYYGYTF. The chain recombines TRBV7-9 with TRBJ1-2; a possible D gene is TRBD1 (5 bases). Trimming left V 1 base short and J 3 bases short, with 15 bases between. In germline, CDR1 is SEHNR, CDR2 FQNEAQ (reference sequence). The CDR3 is made up of 16 amino acids.

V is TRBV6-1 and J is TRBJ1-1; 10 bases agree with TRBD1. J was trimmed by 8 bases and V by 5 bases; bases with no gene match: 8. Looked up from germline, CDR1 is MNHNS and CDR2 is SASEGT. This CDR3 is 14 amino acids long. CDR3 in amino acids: CASSNRDRGREAFF. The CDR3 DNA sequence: TGTGCCAGCAGTAACCGGGACAGGGGTAGAGAAGCTTTCTTT.

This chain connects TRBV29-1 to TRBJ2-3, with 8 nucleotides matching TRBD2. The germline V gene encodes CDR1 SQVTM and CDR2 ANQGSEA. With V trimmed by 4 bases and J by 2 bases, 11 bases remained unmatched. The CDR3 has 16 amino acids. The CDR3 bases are TGCAGCGTTGGGGGTCGCTCAGCGGGAGACACAGATACGCAGTATTTT. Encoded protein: CSVGGRSAGDTDTQYF.

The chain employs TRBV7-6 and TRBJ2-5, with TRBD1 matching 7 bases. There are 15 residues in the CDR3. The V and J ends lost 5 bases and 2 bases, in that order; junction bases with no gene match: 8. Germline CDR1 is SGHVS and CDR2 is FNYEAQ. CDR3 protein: CASSPRDSPQETQYF. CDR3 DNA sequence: TGTGCCAGCAGCCCACGGGACAGCCCTCAAGAGACCCAGTACTTC.

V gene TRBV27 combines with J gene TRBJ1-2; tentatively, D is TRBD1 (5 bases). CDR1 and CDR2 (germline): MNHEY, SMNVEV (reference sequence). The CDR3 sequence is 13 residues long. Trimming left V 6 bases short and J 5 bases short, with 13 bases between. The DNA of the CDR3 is TGTGCCAGCAGCCCCCAGGGACGGTATGGCTACACCTTC. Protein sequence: CASSPQGRYGYTF.